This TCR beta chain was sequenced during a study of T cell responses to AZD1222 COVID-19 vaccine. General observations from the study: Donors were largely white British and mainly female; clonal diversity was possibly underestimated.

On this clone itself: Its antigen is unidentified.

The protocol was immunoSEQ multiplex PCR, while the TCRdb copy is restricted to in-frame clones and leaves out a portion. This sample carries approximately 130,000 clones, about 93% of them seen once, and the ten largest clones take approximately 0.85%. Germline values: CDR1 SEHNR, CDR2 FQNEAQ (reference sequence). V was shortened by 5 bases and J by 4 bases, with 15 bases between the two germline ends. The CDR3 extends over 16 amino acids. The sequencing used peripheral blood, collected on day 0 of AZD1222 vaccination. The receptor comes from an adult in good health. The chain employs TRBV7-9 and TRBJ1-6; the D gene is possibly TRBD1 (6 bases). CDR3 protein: CASSLTGEGYNSPLHF. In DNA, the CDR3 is TGTGCCAGCAGCCTGACAGGCGAGGGTTATAATTCACCCCTCCACTTT.